This entry concerns a single T cell receptor beta chain. Its antigen is undetermined. The data belong to a study of beta chain features in type 1 diabetes. Across the whole study: Healthy donors and patients showed comparable age, gender and cell yields.

The authors sorted CD4+ naive, central memory, regulatory and stem cell-like memory cells via CD45RO/CCR7/CD25/CD127/CD95/CD27. All of the isolated RNA was reverse transcribed, so expressed TCRB transcripts were sequenced. Libraries were prepared by immunoSEQ multiplex PCR; TCRdb keeps only in-frame clonotypes and omits some of them. The top ten clones hold about 0.02% of a sample with roughly 730,000 clones, 13% of them seen once. Germline CDR1 is MDHEN and CDR2 is SYDVKM. This CDR3 has 14 amino acids. The V end lost 2 bases, the J end lost 2 bases, and 10 bases lay between the germline ends. Findings and caveats of the study: Shortening that was moderate but significant affected the TCRB CDR3s of Type 1 diabetes patients in all four CD4+ subsets. The naive, central memory and Treg TCRB repertoires of patients appeared to be more similar to one another than those of healthy donors.

The TCR sequence derives from a man younger than 35 with type 1 diabetes. This rearrangement joins TRBV28 to TRBJ2-7; D unclear. The sample consisted of naive CD4+ T cells from blood. In nucleotides, the CDR3 is TGTGCCAGCAGTTTACCGACTGGCGCCTACGAGCAGTACTTC. Translating it yields CASSLPTGAYEQYF.